Each of the 11 T cell receptor beta chains below was sequenced from the same sample in a study of CD8 T cells in Susac syndrome. The RNA input was roughly 0.45 to 1 ug, and it was reverse transcribed with random hexamers. A single record per CDR3 protein comes from TCRdb applying MiXCR to the immunoSEQ multiplex PCR reads. Among about 85,000 distinct CDR3 sequences listed, approximately 95% were seen once. The sequenced sample consisted of CD8+ T cells from PBMCs. The receptors shown here come from a human donor with Susac syndrome.

The chain recombines TRBV4-2 with TRBJ1-1; no clear D. Trimming removed 0 bases at V and 12 bases at J, with 5 bases between. The CDR3 length is 10 residues. In germline, CDR1 is LGHNA, CDR2 YNFKEQ. CDR3 sequence reads: CASSQDRTFF. For the CDR3, the DNA is TGTGCCAGCAGCCAAGACCGGACTTTCTTT.

J is TRBJ2-3 and V is TRBV29-1; D gene ambiguous. The CDR3 runs 15 residues. V dropped 2 bases and J dropped 6 bases, with 18 bases sitting between them. Per the germline V gene, CDR1 is SQVTM and CDR2 is ANQGSEA. The CDR3 DNA follows: TGCAGCGTTGAATATCAGAGCGTAGAGCGCGATACGCAGTATTTT. Its protein is CSVEYQSVERDTQYF.

CDR3 coding DNA: TGCGCCAGCAGCTTCACGGGGCCGAGCACAGATACGCAGTATTTT. This translates into CASSFTGPSTDTQYF. The V call is TRBV5-1, the J call TRBJ2-3; D may be TRBD1 or TRBD2 (5 bases each). This CDR3 region has 15 residues. The germline V gene encodes CDR1 SGHRS and CDR2 YFSETQ. V gave up 2 bases and J gave up 0 bases, with 10 bases separating them.

The chain recombines TRBV27 with TRBJ1-4; 7 bases fit TRBD1. The germline V gene encodes CDR1 MNHEY and CDR2 SMNVEV (reference sequence). The CDR3 has 16 amino acids. Germline trimming cut 5 bases from V and 3 bases from J; bases unmatched to any gene: 9. The CDR3 sequence: CASSLRSGTANEKLFF. CDR3 DNA: TGTGCCAGCAGTCTTCGTTCCGGGACAGCTAATGAAAAACTGTTTTTT. Full variable domain (rest looked up from reference TRBV27 and TRBJ1-4): EAQVTQNPRYLITVTGKKLTVTCSQNMNHEYMSWYRQDPGLGLRQIYYSMNVEVTDKGDVPEGYKVSRKEKRNFPLILESPSPNQTSLYFCASSLRSGTANEKLFFGSGTQLSVL.

The gene calls are TRBV20-1 and TRBJ2-2; no clear D. Looked up from germline, CDR1 is DFQATT and CDR2 is SNEGSKA (reference sequence). Deletions cut 0 bases from V and 1 base from J, with 3 bases between. The CDR3 consists of 13 residues. As DNA, the CDR3 is TGCAGTGCTAGAGACTGGAACACCGGGGAGCTGTTTTTT. It translates to CSARDWNTGELFF.

The chain carries TRBV15 and TRBJ2-7; weak D call: TRBD1 (5 bases). Per the germline V gene, CDR1 is LNHNV and CDR2 is YYDKDF (reference sequence). The length of the CDR3 is 15 residues. Trimming took off 0 bases at V and 0 bases at J, with 9 bases between the two ends. The CDR3 coding sequence is TGTGCCACCAGCAGAGAAAGGGGTCCCTCCTACGAGCAGTACTTC. The encoded protein is CATSRERGPSYEQYF.

This rearrangement joins TRBV29-1 to TRBJ2-7; D may be TRBD2 (6 bases). The V end was cut by 4 bases, the J end by 2 bases, with 12 bases between. Per germline, CDR1 SQVTM and CDR2 ANQGSEA. This CDR3 is built from 13 residues. This chain's CDR3 is CSVAGRGTYEQYF. CDR3 DNA sequence: TGCAGCGTTGCCGGGAGAGGGACCTACGAGCAGTACTTC.

V gene TRBV5-1 combines with J gene TRBJ2-1; D remains unclear. V lost 0 bases, J lost 5 bases, and 12 bases lay in between. Germline V gene data show CDR1 as SGHRS and CDR2 as YFSETQ. This CDR3 has 15 amino acids. The CDR3, as DNA: TGCGCCAGCAGCTTGGTAGGGCCCTCGGACAATGAGCAGTTCTTC. Protein product: CASSLVGPSDNEQFF.

The chain combines TRBV4-2 with TRBJ2-7, with 10 bases identical to TRBD1. Germline trimming cut 0 bases from V and 6 bases from J; bases unmatched to any gene: 11. From germline, CDR1 is LGHNA and CDR2 YNFKEQ. This CDR3 region has 17 residues. In DNA, the CDR3 is TGTGCCAGCAGCCAAGACCCTCCGGGACAGGGGATACGCGAGCAGTACTTC. Amino acid sequence: CASSQDPPGQGIREQYF.

In DNA form, the CDR3 reads TGTGCCAGCAGCACAGCGAGCGGTAACGGCTACACCTTC. It encodes CASSTASGNGYTF. The rearrangement links TRBV7-3 to TRBJ1-2; D remains ambiguous. Between the trimmed V and J ends, which lost 5 bases and 8 bases, there was a span of 15 bases. Germline assignment: CDR1 SGHTA and CDR2 FQGTGA. The length of the CDR3 is 13 residues.

This chain connects TRBV7-9 to TRBJ2-7, with D possibly being TRBD2 (5 bases). CDR3 length equals 14 residues. Germline V CDR1 and CDR2: SEHNR, FQNEAQ (reference sequence). Trimming took off 0 bases at V and 5 bases at J, with 11 bases between the two ends. CDR3 in DNA: TGTGCCAGCAGCTTAGCCTCGGGGTTCCACGAGCAGTACTTC. Translated: CASSLASGFHEQYF.